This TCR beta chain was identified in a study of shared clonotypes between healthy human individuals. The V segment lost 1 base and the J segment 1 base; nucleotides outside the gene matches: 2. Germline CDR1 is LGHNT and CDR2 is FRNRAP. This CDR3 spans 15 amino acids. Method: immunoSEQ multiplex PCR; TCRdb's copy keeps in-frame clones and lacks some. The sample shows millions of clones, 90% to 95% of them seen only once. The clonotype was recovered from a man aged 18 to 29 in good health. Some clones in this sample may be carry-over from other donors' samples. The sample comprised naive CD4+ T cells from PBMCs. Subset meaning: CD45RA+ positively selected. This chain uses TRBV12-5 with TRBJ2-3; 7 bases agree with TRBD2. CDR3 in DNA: TGTGCTAGTGGTTTGGGAACTAGCGGCACAGATACGCAGTATTTT. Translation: CASGLGTSGTDTQYF.